This T cell receptor (beta chain) is drawn from a study of T-cell memory formation after mild COVID-19. The germline V and J ends were trimmed by 4 bases and 1 base, with 13 bases remaining between them. Per the germline V gene, CDR1 is LGHDT and CDR2 is YNNKEL (reference sequence). The CDR3 is made up of 16 amino acids. TCRdb fed the 5' RACE reads into MiXCR, producing one record per CDR3 protein. This sample carries about 390,000 distinct CDR3 sequences, roughly 15% of them seen once, and the ten largest clones take around a fifth. The rearrangement uses TRBV3-1 and TRBJ2-2; no reliable D call. Specimen: PBMCs or a T cell subset sorted from them (not recorded which). This receptor was taken from a man aged 18 to 29 who had mild COVID-19 (a few samples of this study predate the infection). Cell type and time point are not known. CDR3 nucleotides: TGTGCCAGCAGCCTCCATGGACCGGAGAACACCGGGGAGCTGTTTTTT. Its translation: CASSLHGPENTGELFF.